This entry concerns a single TCR beta chain. An approximately 2.5 ml blood sample was drawn per donor. The record originates from a study of monozygotic twins with inflammatory bowel disease. Germline V gene data show CDR1 as SGHRS and CDR2 as YFSETQ. This CDR3 contains 16 residues. TCRdb re-called the 5' RACE reads; one entry per CDR3 protein, DNA not given. The specimen's table records approximately 330,000 distinct CDR3 sequences. Specimen: blood. V is TRBV5-1 and J is TRBJ2-1; the D call from TCRdb, TRBD2, cannot be confirmed without DNA. This TCR derives from a human donor with ulcerative colitis or Crohn's disease, or a healthy co-twin of an affected twin (not recorded which). This CDR3 reads CASSLKLMAAGNEQFF.